These T cell receptor beta chains were read from a single sample in a study of human T cells and chemical hapten exposure. MiXCR was run by TCRdb on the RACE reads, yielding one entry per CDR3 protein. The profile shows around 380,000 distinct CDR3 sequences, 4.5% to 5.5% of them singletons. Here the sequenced sample was whole blood, taken in connection with sensitization to the hapten diphenylcyclopropenone (DPC). Receptors were obtained from a woman under 30 with alopecia areata. Some clones in this sample may be carry-over from other donors' samples. The CDR3 runs from the conserved cysteine through the conserved F or W. A D gene is named only where the DNA matches it firmly. Size is stated for part of the rows, as once, few or many counts, or as a class when the clone is expanded.

size | D | J | V | CDR3 | DNA
NA | NA | TRBJ1-5 | TRBV28 | CASSTGQGSKPQHF | TGTGCCAGCTCTACTGGGCAGGGGAGTAAGCCCCAGCATTTT
few | NA | TRBJ2-2 | TRBV11-3 | CASSERGTYTGELFF | TGTGCCAGCAGCGAGAGGGGTACCTACACCGGGGAGCTGTTTTTT
few | NA | TRBJ1-5 | TRBV4-2 | CASSQDQGSNQPQHF | TGTGCCAGCAGCCAAGATCAAGGCAGCAATCAGCCCCAGCATTTT
few | NA | TRBJ1-4 | TRBV4-3 | CASSQVLGFNEKLFF | TGCGCCAGCAGCCAAGTCTTGGGGTTTAATGAAAAACTGTTTTTT
NA | NA | TRBJ1-4 | TRBV6-6 | CASSYRFGLFF | TGTGCCAGCAGTTATCGATTTGGGCTGTTTTTT
many | TRBD2 | TRBJ2-1 | TRBV6-2/TRBV6-3 | CASSSSGGSYNEQFF | TGTGCCAGCAGCTCTAGCGGGGGGTCCTACAATGAGCAGTTCTTC
many | TRBD2 | TRBJ2-1 | TRBV7-9 | CASGSLAGTAYNEQFF | TGTGCCAGCGGGTCTCTAGCGGGGACCGCCTACAATGAGCAGTTCTTC
few | NA | TRBJ1-1 | TRBV6-2/TRBV6-3 | CASSSGGAKAFF | TGTGCCAGCAGTTCCGGGGGGGCGAAAGCTTTCTTT
many | NA | TRBJ1-2 | TRBV28 | CASSLFAVTYGYTF | TGTGCCAGCAGTCTTTTTGCAGTCACTTATGGCTACACCTTC
few | NA | TRBJ1-4 | TRBV19 | CASALRTENEKLFF | TGTGCCAGCGCGTTACGGACAGAGAATGAAAAACTGTTTTTT
many | NA | TRBJ1-2 | TRBV18 | CASSPPKGGGSYGYTF | TGTGCCAGCTCACCACCAAAGGGTGGGGGTTCCTATGGCTACACCTTC
many | NA | TRBJ1-5 | TRBV6-1 | CASREGYGNQPQHF | TGTGCCAGCAGAGAGGGCTACGGCAATCAGCCCCAGCATTTT
few | NA | TRBJ1-1 | TRBV27 | CASSFGQRAFF | TGTGCCAGCAGTTTTGGGCAAAGGGCTTTCTTT
few | NA | TRBJ1-2 | TRBV19 | CASSIPLGGGYTF | TGTGCCAGTAGTATACCACTCGGGGGTGGCTACACCTTC
many | NA | TRBJ2-2 | TRBV28 | CASSVQGANTGELFF | TGTGCCAGCAGTGTACAGGGCGCGAACACCGGGGAGCTGTTTTTT
few | TRBD1 | TRBJ1-6 | TRBV9 | CASSVEDRGNSPLHF | TGTGCCAGCAGCGTAGAGGACAGGGGAAATTCACCCCTCCACTTT
NA | NA | TRBJ1-2 | TRBV5-1 | CASSISTANYGYTF | TGCGCCAGCAGCATCTCGACAGCTAACTATGGCTACACCTTC
many | TRBD1 | TRBJ2-6 | TRBV10-2 | CASSAGTGTSGANVLTF | TGCGCCAGCAGTGCCGGGACAGGGACCTCTGGGGCCAACGTCCTGACTTTC
many | NA | TRBJ2-7 | TRBV7-9 | CASSFLDTNSYEQYF | TGTGCCAGCAGCTTCCTTGACACCAACTCCTACGAGCAGTACTTC
NA | NA | TRBJ2-7 | TRBV6-5 | CASSRRRSFYEQYF | TGTGCCAGCAGCCGACGTCGTTCCTTCTACGAGCAGTACTTC
many | NA | TRBJ2-6 | TRBV9 | CASSVGQGPAGANVLTF | TGTGCCAGCAGCGTAGGGCAGGGACCTGCTGGGGCCAACGTCCTGACTTTC
few | NA | TRBJ1-1 | TRBV6-5 | CASSYTAGVGRGNTEAFF | TGTGCCAGCAGTTACACCGCCGGGGTCGGCAGGGGGAACACTGAAGCTTTCTTT
many | NA | TRBJ2-5 | TRBV29-1 | CSVEDLTRKETQYF | TGCAGCGTTGAAGATCTGACTAGGAAAGAGACCCAGTACTTC
few | NA | TRBJ1-1 | TRBV6-1 | CASSDRGPGTEAFF | TGTGCCAGCAGTGACAGGGGTCCGGGCACTGAAGCTTTCTTT
many | NA | TRBJ2-3 | TRBV20-1 | CSAPRDFPPADTQYF | TGCAGTGCCCCCCGGGACTTCCCACCGGCAGATACGCAGTATTTT
many | TRBD2 | TRBJ2-7 | TRBV6-2/TRBV6-3 | CASSYRTSGGYEQYF | TGTGCCAGCAGTTACAGGACTAGCGGGGGCTACGAGCAGTACTTC
many | NA | TRBJ1-1 | TRBV7-9 | CASSYEAEAFF | TGTGCCAGCAGTTACGAAGCTGAAGCTTTCTTT
few | TRBD1 | TRBJ1-1 | TRBV14 | CASSQATGFRTEAFF | TGTGCCAGCAGCCAAGCGACAGGGTTCCGGACTGAAGCTTTCTTT
few | NA | TRBJ2-5 | TRBV14 | CASSQDAHLETQYF | TGTGCCAGCAGCCAAGATGCACATCTAGAGACCCAGTACTTC
many | NA | TRBJ1-1 | TRBV20-1 | CSATRPGNRNTEAFF | TGCAGTGCTACCAGACCAGGGAACAGGAACACTGAAGCTTTCTTT
NA | TRBD2 | TRBJ2-3 | TRBV12-3/TRBV12-4 | CASSLGGASGFTDTQYF | TGTGCCAGCAGTTTAGGGGGCGCTAGCGGCTTCACAGATACGCAGTATTTT
many | TRBD1 | TRBJ1-1 | TRBV7-3 | CASSAGQEAFF | TGTGCCAGCAGCGCGGGACAGGAAGCTTTCTTT
NA | NA | TRBJ1-2 | TRBV6-5 | CASSYLQGGHGYTF | TGTGCCAGCAGTTACCTACAGGGTGGCCATGGCTACACCTTC
NA | TRBD2 | TRBJ2-1 | TRBV2 | CASTPLAGSYNEQFF | TGTGCCAGCACTCCCCTAGCGGGCTCCTACAATGAGCAGTTCTTC
few | TRBD2 | TRBJ2-3 | TRBV7-9 | CASSLGLAATTDTQYF | TGTGCCAGCAGCCTAGGACTAGCGGCAACCACAGATACGCAGTATTTT
many | NA | TRBJ2-2 | TRBV9 | CASSVAPRNTGELFF | TGTGCCAGCAGCGTAGCGCCACGGAACACCGGGGAGCTGTTTTTT
many | TRBD2 | TRBJ2-3 | TRBV5-1 | CASSPKNGLAGITDTQYF | TGCGCCAGCAGCCCAAAAAACGGACTAGCGGGGATCACAGATACGCAGTATTTT
NA | TRBD1 | TRBJ2-1 | TRBV12-3/TRBV12-4 | CASSPGGHYNEQFF | TGTGCCAGCAGTCCAGGGGGCCACTACAATGAGCAGTTCTTC
many | NA | TRBJ2-3 | TRBV7-2 | CASSSYTDTQYF | TGTGCCAGCAGCTCCTACACAGATACGCAGTATTTT
NA | NA | TRBJ2-1 | TRBV29-1 | CSVEFFRGNEQFF | TGCAGCGTTGAATTCTTCAGGGGCAACGAGCAGTTCTTC
many | NA | TRBJ1-5 | TRBV20-1 | CSARDPPGNQPQHF | TGCAGTGCTAGAGATCCCCCAGGGAATCAGCCCCAGCATTTT